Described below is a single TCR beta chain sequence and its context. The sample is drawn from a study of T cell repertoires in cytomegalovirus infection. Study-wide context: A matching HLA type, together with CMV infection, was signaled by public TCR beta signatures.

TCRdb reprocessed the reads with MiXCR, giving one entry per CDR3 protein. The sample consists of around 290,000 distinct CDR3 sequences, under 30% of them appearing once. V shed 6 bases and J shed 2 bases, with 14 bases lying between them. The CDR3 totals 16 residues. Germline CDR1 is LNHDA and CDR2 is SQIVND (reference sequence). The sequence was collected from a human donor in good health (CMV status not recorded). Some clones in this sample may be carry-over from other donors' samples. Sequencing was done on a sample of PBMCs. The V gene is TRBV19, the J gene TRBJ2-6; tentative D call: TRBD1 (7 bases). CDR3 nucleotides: TGTGCCAGTAGCCCAGGGGGGTCTCCTGGGGCCAACGTCCTGACTTTC. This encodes CASSPGGSPGANVLTF. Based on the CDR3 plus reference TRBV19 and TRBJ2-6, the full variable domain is DGGITQSPKYLFRKEGQNVTLSCEQNLNHDAMYWYRQDPGQGLRLIYYSQIVNDFQKGDIAEGYSVSREKKESFPLTVTSAQKNPTAFYLCASSPGGSPGANVLTFGAGSRLTVL.